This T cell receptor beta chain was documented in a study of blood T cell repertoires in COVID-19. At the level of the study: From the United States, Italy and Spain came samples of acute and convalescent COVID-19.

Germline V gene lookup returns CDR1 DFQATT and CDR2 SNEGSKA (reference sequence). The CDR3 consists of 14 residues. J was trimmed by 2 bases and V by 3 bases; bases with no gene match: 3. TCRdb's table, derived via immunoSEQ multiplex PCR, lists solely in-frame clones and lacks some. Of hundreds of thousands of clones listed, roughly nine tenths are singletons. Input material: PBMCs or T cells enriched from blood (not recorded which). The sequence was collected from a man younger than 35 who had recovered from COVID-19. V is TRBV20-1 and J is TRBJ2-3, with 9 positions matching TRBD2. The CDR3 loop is CSASSGGITDTQYF. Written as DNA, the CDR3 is TGCAGTGCTAGTAGCGGGGGAATCACAGATACGCAGTATTTT.